The entry below describes one TCR beta chain. What it binds is unknown. The V end lost 2 bases, the J end lost 2 bases, and 10 bases lay between the germline ends. This CDR3 contains 15 residues. Germline V CDR1 and CDR2: MGHRA, YSYEKL. The data belong to a study of T cells in Graves' hyperthyroidism and ophthalmopathy. General observations from the study: Among thyroid clonotypes expanded above 0.001, most also appeared in blood.

Amplification yielded TCR beta CDR3 regions, with RNA transcripts as the source. A first-round RT-PCR of the TCR CDR3 used the HTBI primer set. TCRdb itself ran the multiplex PCR reads through MiXCR, one entry per CDR3 protein. The top ten hold approximately 35% of the sample, which has about 300,000 distinct CDR3 sequences, roughly 20% seen once. The authors took PBMCs from roughly 9.7 ml fresh peripheral blood. This clonotype was obtained from a man over 45 with Graves' ophthalmopathy. Sequenced input: blood. This rearrangement joins TRBV4-1 to TRBJ1-5, with D possibly matching TRBD1 (5 bases). The CDR3 DNA sequence: TGCGCCAGCAGCCAAATTCCGGGGGGCAATCAGCCCCAGCATTTT. Protein sequence: CASSQIPGGNQPQHF.